A selection of T cell receptor beta chains follows, all from one sample in a study of vaccination and CD4 T cells after COVID-19. No cognate antigen is known for these TCRs. TCRdb reprocessed the PCR reads with MiXCR, giving one entry per CDR3 protein. The repertoire holds more than 10,000 distinct CDR3 sequences, around 67% seen once, with roughly 7.1% in the top ten. Sequenced input: CD4+ T cells from blood, cultured in vitro. These receptors were obtained from a human donor who had recovered from COVID-19. Both conserved end residues are part of each CDR3. The D gene is left open where the match is weak. Not every row has a clone size; where given, it reads once, few, many or a size class.

cdr3_aa cdr3_nt j_call v_call d_call clone_size
CASSPWTGLGAFF TGTGCCAGCAGTCCCTGGACAGGCTTAGGAGCTTTCTTT TRBJ1-1 TRBV27 TRBD1 -
CSARDPGTVETQYF TGCAGTGCTAGAGACCCCGGGACAGTCGAGACCCAGTACTTC TRBJ2-5 TRBV20-1 TRBD1 few
CATSRDHGTGYSPLHF TGTGCCACCAGCAGAGATCATGGGACAGGGTATTCACCCCTCCACTTT TRBJ1-6 TRBV15 TRBD1 few
CSARVPRQGGRETQYF TGCAGTGCTAGAGTCCCTAGACAGGGGGGACGGGAGACCCAGTACTTC TRBJ2-5 TRBV20-1 TRBD1 -
CASSRGQTGARGYTF TGTGCCAGCAGTCGTGGACAGACAGGGGCGAGGGGCTACACCTTC TRBJ1-2 TRBV6-1 TRBD1 -
CASKILRDQETQYF TGTGCCAGCAAAATACTCCGGGATCAAGAGACCCAGTACTTC TRBJ2-5 TRBV2 - once
CASLVGSRGRQPQHF TGTGCCAGTCTAGTGGGTTCGAGGGGGCGACAGCCCCAGCATTTT TRBJ1-5 TRBV6-1 TRBD1 few
CASSRGTGDNSPLHF TGTGCCAGCAGCCGCGGGACAGGGGATAATTCACCCCTCCACTTT TRBJ1-6 TRBV7-9 TRBD1 -
CASRAPDRAVGGTEAFF TGTGCCAGCAGGGCTCCCGACAGGGCCGTCGGCGGTACTGAAGCTTTCTTT TRBJ1-1 TRBV28 TRBD1 -
CSARRQVGQETQYF TGCAGTGCTAGACGGCAGGTGGGACAAGAGACCCAGTACTTC TRBJ2-5 TRBV20-1 - -
CASSYPPPNNEQFF TGTGCCAGTAGTTATCCACCCCCGAACAATGAGCAGTTCTTC TRBJ2-1 TRBV19 - -
CASSLVPPNTEAFF TGTGCCAGCAGCTTAGTCCCGCCCAACACTGAAGCTTTCTTT TRBJ1-1 TRBV7-8 - -
CASGQGVAMAEAFF TGTGCCAGCGGACAGGGGGTAGCGATGGCTGAAGCTTTCTTT TRBJ1-1 TRBV28 TRBD1 -
CASSIGDRGISPLHF TGTGCCAGTAGTATCGGCGACAGGGGAATTTCACCCCTCCACTTT TRBJ1-6 TRBV19 TRBD1 -
CASSFRRGTEAFF TGTGCCAGCAGCTTTAGGCGGGGTACTGAAGCTTTCTTT TRBJ1-1 TRBV5-4 - -
CASSQTGDYGYTF TGTGCCAGTAGCCAAACAGGGGACTATGGCTACACCTTC TRBJ1-2 TRBV19 TRBD1 few
CASSDQDGLGGYTF TGTGCCAGCAGTGACCAAGATGGGTTGGGAGGCTACACCTTC TRBJ1-2 TRBV6-4 - -
CSAFDLAKNSYNEQFF TGCAGTGCTTTTGATTTAGCTAAGAACTCCTACAATGAGCAGTTCTTC TRBJ2-1 TRBV20-1 - -
CASSLHLNTEAFF TGCGCCAGCAGTCTACACCTGAACACTGAAGCTTTCTTT TRBJ1-1 TRBV10-1 - -
CASSPGQGNSPLHF TGTGCCAGCAGCCCCGGACAGGGTAATTCACCCCTCCACTTT TRBJ1-6 TRBV7-2 TRBD1 -
CSALRQTSSYEQYF TGCAGTGCTCTCCGACAGACGAGCTCCTACGAGCAGTACTTC TRBJ2-7 TRBV20-1 - -
CASSTSTSGRPNEQFF TGTGCCAGCAGCACCTCGACTAGCGGGAGACCGAATGAGCAGTTCTTC TRBJ2-1 TRBV7-3 TRBD2 -
CASSLTGDRQETQYF TGTGCCAGCAGTCTGACGGGGGACAGGCAAGAGACCCAGTACTTC TRBJ2-5 TRBV7-9 TRBD1 -
CASRGRDRDNSPLHF TGTGCCAGCAGGGGCCGGGACAGGGATAATTCACCCCTCCACTTT TRBJ1-6 TRBV6-1 TRBD1 -
CSARVRGFQETQYF TGCAGTGCCAGAGTACGGGGCTTCCAAGAGACCCAGTACTTC TRBJ2-5 TRBV20-1 - -
CSAGRGADTQYF TGCAGTGCAGGGAGGGGTGCAGATACGCAGTATTTT TRBJ2-3 TRBV20-1 TRBD2 -
CASKGSSYQPQHF TGTGCCTCTAAGGGCAGCAGTTATCAGCCCCAGCATTTT TRBJ1-5 TRBV19 - -
CASSNQGSQPQHF TGTGCCAGCAGCAACCAGGGGAGCCAGCCCCAGCATTTT TRBJ1-5 TRBV7-9 - -
CASSQGLAGFYEQYF TGTGCCAGCAGCCAGGGACTAGCGGGTTTCTACGAGCAGTACTTC TRBJ2-7 TRBV6-1 TRBD2 -
CASSNPGVNYGYTF TGTGCCAGCAGCAATCCAGGGGTTAACTATGGCTACACCTTC TRBJ1-2 TRBV6-1 - -